This TCR beta chain emerged from a study of regulatory T cells in long-lasting Graves disease. Specified time point: newly diagnosed GD, antithyroid drugs for less than 3 months. RNA from PBMCs was the source of the TCR library. Patients were enrolled at an endocrinology department in Xi'an, China. Trimming left V 6 bases short and J 5 bases short, with 11 bases between. This CDR3 has 13 amino acids. The V gene's germline CDR1 is MNHNS and CDR2 SASEGT. The table lists this clonotype with a few counts. To make TCR beta libraries, researchers used iRepertoire HTBI primers and Arm-PCR of CDR3 regions. Using its own MiXCR run on the multiplex PCR reads, TCRdb lists one record per CDR3 protein. There are fewer than 350,000 distinct CDR3 sequences in the sample; 18% occur only once, and more than 30% lies in the top ten.

The rearrangement joins TRBV6-1 to TRBJ1-5, with D possibly TRBD1 on 6 matching bases. Sequenced material: peripheral blood mononuclear cells (PBMCs), taken at new diagnosis, from a patient treated with antithyroid drugs. The receptor was derived from a female donor with Graves disease. CDR3 protein: CASSRGHHQPQHF. For the CDR3, the DNA is TGTGCCAGCAGCCGGGGACACCATCAGCCCCAGCATTTT.